Shown below are 14 T cell receptor beta chains from a single sample sequenced in a study of blood T cell repertoires in COVID-19. The method was immunoSEQ multiplex PCR; TCRdb's version includes in-frame clones alone and lacks a portion of them. The sample consists of about 210,000 clones, 80% to 90% of them appearing once. Material: peripheral blood. The receptors were sampled from a woman aged 80 or older with COVID-19, enrolled during active disease.

The chain is built from TRBV3-1 (or the pseudogene TRBV3-2) and TRBJ1-1; D might be TRBD1 (6 bases). Germline V gene sequence: CDR1 LGHDT, CDR2 YNNKEL (reference sequence). The CDR3 spans 14 residues. V was clipped by 7 bases and J by 5 bases, with 17 bases between them. CDR3 sequence: CASNKGGVSTEAFF. In DNA form, the CDR3 reads TGTGCCAGCAATAAAGGGGGGGTTAGTACTGAAGCTTTCTTT.

The chain is built from TRBV3-1 (or the pseudogene TRBV3-2) and TRBJ2-7; TRBD1 matches 10 bases. CDR1 and CDR2 from the germline V gene are LGHDT and YNNKEL (reference sequence). This CDR3 is built from 17 residues. Germline trimming cut 4 bases from V and 3 bases from J; bases unmatched to any gene: 12. CDR3 DNA sequence: TGTGCCAGCAGCCCCAAATCCGGGACAGGGGCCCACTACGAGCAGTACTTC. Protein product: CASSPKSGTGAHYEQYF.

This clone was seen only once. The V gene is TRBV11-3, the J gene TRBJ1-3; 12 bases map to TRBD1. Germline CDR1 SGHNT, CDR2 YENEEA. This CDR3 spans 19 amino acids. V shed 3 bases, J shed 0 bases, and the junction held 9 bases outside the gene matches. CDR3 sequence: CASSFPGDRGLSSGNTIYF. CDR3 nucleotide sequence: TGTGCCAGCAGCTTCCCTGGGGACAGGGGGCTTAGCTCTGGAAACACCATATATTTT.

The V gene is TRBV7-2, the J gene TRBJ1-3; 8 nucleotides line up with TRBD1. Germline V lookup: CDR1 SGHTA, CDR2 FQGNSA. CDR3 length: 14 amino acids. With V trimmed by 8 bases and J by 1 base, 4 bases remained unmatched. The CDR3 bases are TGTGCCAGCCAGGGACAGGAGTCTGGAAACACCATATATTTT. Its translation is CASQGQESGNTIYF.

The CDR3, as DNA: TGTGCCAGCAGCCCCCCCAGAGCGTCTGGTGGAAACACCATATATTTT. Translating gives CASSPPRASGGNTIYF. The chain is built from TRBV28 and TRBJ1-3, with D hard to call. The CDR3 extends over 16 amino acids. V lost 6 bases and J 3 bases, leaving 18 bases between the germline ends. CDR1 is MDHEN, CDR2 SYDVKM, per germline.

The table lists this clone with a few counts. The chain links TRBV29-1 to TRBJ2-1; 9 nucleotides match TRBD2. The CDR3 has 16 amino acids. V lost 2 bases to trimming and J lost 3 bases; unmatched junction nucleotides: 8. CDR1 SQVTM and CDR2 ANQGSEA come from the germline V gene. CDR3 in DNA: TGCAGCGTTGAAAGCAAGGGACTAGCAGGCTACAATGAGCAGTTCTTC. As protein: CSVESKGLAGYNEQFF.

The chain uses TRBV19 and TRBJ2-2, with 8 bases aligning to TRBD2. This CDR3 region has 16 residues. The V gene's germline CDR1 is LNHDA and CDR2 SQIVND (reference sequence). V lost 4 bases and J lost 0; bases outside the gene matches: 4. The chain's CDR3 is CASSTRGGPNTGELFF. CDR3 DNA: TGTGCCAGTAGTACCCGCGGGGGGCCGAACACCGGGGAGCTGTTTTTT.

This chain links TRBV5-1 with TRBJ1-4; 8 nucleotides line up with TRBD1. The ends lost 0 bases at V and 8 bases at J; junction bases unmatched: 3. The germline gives CDR1 SGHRS, CDR2 YFSETQ. CDR3 length: 14 amino acids. This chain's CDR3 is CASSLETGEEKLFF. CDR3 sequence (DNA): TGCGCCAGCAGCTTGGAGACAGGGGAGGAAAAACTGTTTTTT. The full variable domain, completed using reference TRBV5-1 and TRBJ1-4, is KAGVTQTPRYLIKTRGQQVTLSCSPISGHRSVSWYQQTPGQGLQFLFEYFSETQRNKGNFPGRFSGRQFSNSRSEMNVSTLELGDSALYLCASSLETGEEKLFFGSGTQLSVL.

The rearrangement links TRBV10-3 to TRBJ1-5; D perhaps matches TRBD1 (5 bases). The CDR3 length is 14 residues. The V end lost 0 bases, the J end lost 8 bases, and 11 bases lay between the germline ends. CDR1 ENHRY and CDR2 SYGVKD come from the germline V gene. For the CDR3, the DNA is TGTGCCATCAGTGAGTCTCACGCCAGGGAGCCCCAGCATTTT. Protein product: CAISESHAREPQHF.

The chain employs TRBV19 and TRBJ1-5; 7 nucleotides align to TRBD1. V trimming: 1 base; J trimming: 1 base; junction bases outside the gene matches: 7. This CDR3 contains 17 residues. Per the germline V gene, CDR1 is LNHDA and CDR2 is SQIVND (reference sequence). The CDR3 sequence: CASSIVKQGLSNQPQHF. In nucleotides, the CDR3 is TGTGCCAGTAGTATAGTTAAACAGGGGTTGAGCAATCAGCCCCAGCATTTT.

The chain joins TRBV5-5 to TRBJ2-2; D possibly corresponds to TRBD2 (5 bases). Deletions cut 4 bases from V and 4 bases from J, with 11 bases between. CDR1 and CDR2 from the germline V gene are SGHKS and YYEKEE (reference sequence). The CDR3 loop spans 14 amino acids. This CDR3 is CASSPAGSTGELFF. In DNA, the CDR3 is TGTGCCAGCAGCCCAGCTGGGAGCACCGGGGAGCTGTTTTTT.

Notes on this clone: In the same sample, other DNA sequences code for this CDR3. In DNA, the CDR3 is TGTGCCAGCAGCCCAGGACTAGCGGGGGGGTCAGATACGCAGTATTTT. This sequence encodes CASSPGLAGGSDTQYF. V usage is TRBV7-2 and J usage is TRBJ2-3; the match to TRBD2 covers 15 bases. The V gene end was trimmed by 5 bases and the J gene end by 4 bases; junction bases not matched to a gene: 4. CDR3 length: 16 amino acids. Per germline, CDR1 SGHTA and CDR2 FQGNSA.

The rearrangement joins TRBV3-1 (or the pseudogene TRBV3-2) to TRBJ2-5, with D perhaps matching TRBD2 (6 bases). V was pared by 1 base and J by 5 bases, with 11 bases between. This CDR3 is built from 14 residues. Germline V gene lookup returns CDR1 LGHDT and CDR2 YNNKEL (reference sequence). In nucleotides, the CDR3 is TGTGCCAGCAGCCAAGGGGGCCGGGGGGAGACCCAGTACTTC. Its protein is CASSQGGRGETQYF.

The chain employs TRBV6-1 and TRBJ1-2, with 10 bases identical to TRBD1. In germline, CDR1 is MNHNS, CDR2 SASEGT. V was pared by 4 bases and J by 4 bases, with 9 bases of the junction left unmatched. The CDR3 contains 16 residues. The CDR3 sequence is CASSVLPGQGTYGYTF. The CDR3 nucleotides read TGTGCCAGCAGTGTACTTCCGGGACAGGGGACCTATGGCTACACCTTC.